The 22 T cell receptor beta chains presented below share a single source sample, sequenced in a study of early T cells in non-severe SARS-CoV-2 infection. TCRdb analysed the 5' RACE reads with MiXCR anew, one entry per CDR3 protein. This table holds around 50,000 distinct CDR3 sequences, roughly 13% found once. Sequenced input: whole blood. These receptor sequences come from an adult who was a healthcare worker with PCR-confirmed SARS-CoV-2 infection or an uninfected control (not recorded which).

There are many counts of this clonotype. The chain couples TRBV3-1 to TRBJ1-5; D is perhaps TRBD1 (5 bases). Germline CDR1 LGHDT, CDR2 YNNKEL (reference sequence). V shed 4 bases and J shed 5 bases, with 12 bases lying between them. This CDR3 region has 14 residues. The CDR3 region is CASSPTWGDQPQHF. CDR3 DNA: TGTGCCAGCAGCCCCACCTGGGGGGATCAGCCCCAGCATTTT.

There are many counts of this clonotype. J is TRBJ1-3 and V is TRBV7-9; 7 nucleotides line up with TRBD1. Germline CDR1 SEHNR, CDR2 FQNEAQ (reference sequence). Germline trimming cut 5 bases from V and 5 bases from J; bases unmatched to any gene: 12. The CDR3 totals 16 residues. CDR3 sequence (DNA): TGTGCCAGCAGCATGCGTGGCCCAGGGGGACGAAACACCATATATTTT. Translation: CASSMRGPGGRNTIYF.

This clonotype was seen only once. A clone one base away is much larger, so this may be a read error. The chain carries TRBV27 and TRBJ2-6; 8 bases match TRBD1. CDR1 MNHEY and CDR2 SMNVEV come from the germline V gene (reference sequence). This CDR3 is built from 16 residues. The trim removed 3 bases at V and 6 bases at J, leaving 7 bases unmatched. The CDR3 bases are TGTGCCAGCAGTTTCGCGACAGGGGCTGAGGCCAACGTCCTGACTTTC. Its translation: CASSFATGAEANVLTF. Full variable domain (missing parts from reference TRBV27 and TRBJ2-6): EAQVTQNPRYLITVTGKKLTVTCSQNMNHEYMSWYRQDPGLGLRQIYYSMNVEVTDKGDVPEGYKVSRKEKRNFPLILESPSPNQTSLYFCASSFATGAEANVLTFGAGSRLTVL.

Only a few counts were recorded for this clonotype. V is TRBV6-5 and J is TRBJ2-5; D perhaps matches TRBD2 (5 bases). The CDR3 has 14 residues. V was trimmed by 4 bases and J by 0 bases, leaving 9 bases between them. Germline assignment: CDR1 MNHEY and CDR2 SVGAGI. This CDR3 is CASSSDGNQETQYF. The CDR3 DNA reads TGTGCCAGCAGTTCTGACGGGAACCAAGAGACCCAGTACTTC.

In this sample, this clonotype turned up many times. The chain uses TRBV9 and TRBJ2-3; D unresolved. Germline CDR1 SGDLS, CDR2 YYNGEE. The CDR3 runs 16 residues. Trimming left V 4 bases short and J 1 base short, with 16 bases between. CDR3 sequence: CASSLRTGYGTDTQYF. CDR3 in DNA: TGTGCCAGCAGCCTGAGAACCGGTTATGGCACAGATACGCAGTATTTT. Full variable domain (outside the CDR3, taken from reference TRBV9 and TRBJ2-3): DSGVTQTPKHLITATGQRVTLRCSPRSGDLSVYWYQQSLDQGLQFLIQYYNGEERAKGNILERFSAQQFPDLHSELNLSSLELGDSALYFCASSLRTGYGTDTQYFGPGTRLTVL.

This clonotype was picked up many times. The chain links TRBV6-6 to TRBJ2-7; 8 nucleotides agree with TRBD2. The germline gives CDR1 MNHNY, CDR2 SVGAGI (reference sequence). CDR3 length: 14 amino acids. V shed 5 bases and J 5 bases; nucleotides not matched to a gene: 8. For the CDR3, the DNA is TGTGCCAGCAGTAGACTAGCGTCAGACAACGAGCAGTACTTC. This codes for CASSRLASDNEQYF.

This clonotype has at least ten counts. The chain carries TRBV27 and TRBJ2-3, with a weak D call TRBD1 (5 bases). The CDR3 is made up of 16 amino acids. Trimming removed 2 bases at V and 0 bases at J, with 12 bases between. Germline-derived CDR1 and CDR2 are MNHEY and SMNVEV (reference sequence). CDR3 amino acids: CASSLSPGYSTDTQYF. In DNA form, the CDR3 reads TGTGCCAGCAGTTTAAGCCCAGGGTATAGCACAGATACGCAGTATTTT.

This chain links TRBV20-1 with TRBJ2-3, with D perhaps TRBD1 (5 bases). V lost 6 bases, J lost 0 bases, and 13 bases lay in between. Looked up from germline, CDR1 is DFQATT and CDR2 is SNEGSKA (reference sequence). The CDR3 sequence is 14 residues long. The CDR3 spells CSAQRQLSTDTQYF. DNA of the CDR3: TGCAGTGCGCAGAGACAGCTTAGCACAGATACGCAGTATTTT.

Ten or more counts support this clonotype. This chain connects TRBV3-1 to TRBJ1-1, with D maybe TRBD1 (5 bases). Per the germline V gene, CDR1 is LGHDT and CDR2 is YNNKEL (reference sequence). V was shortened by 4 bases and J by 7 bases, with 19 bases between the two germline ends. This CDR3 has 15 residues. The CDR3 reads CASSRYSGPTNEAFF. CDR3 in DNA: TGTGCCAGCAGCCGATATTCAGGGCCGACTAATGAAGCTTTCTTT.

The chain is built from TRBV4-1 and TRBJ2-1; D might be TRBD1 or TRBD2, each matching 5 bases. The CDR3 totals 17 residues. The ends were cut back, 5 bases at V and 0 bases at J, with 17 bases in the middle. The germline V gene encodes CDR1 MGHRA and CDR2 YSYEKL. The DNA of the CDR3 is TGCGCCAGCAGCTCACGTGGGGACGGTAACTCCTACAATGAGCAGTTCTTC. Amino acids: CASSSRGDGNSYNEQFF.

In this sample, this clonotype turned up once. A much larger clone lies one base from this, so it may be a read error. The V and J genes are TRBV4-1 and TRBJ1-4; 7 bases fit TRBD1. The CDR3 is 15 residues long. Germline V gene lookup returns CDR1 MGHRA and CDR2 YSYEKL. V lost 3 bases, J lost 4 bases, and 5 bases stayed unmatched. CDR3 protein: CASSHSGTDNEKLFF. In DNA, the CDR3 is TGCGCCAGCAGCCATTCCGGGACAGATAATGAAAAACTGTTTTTT.

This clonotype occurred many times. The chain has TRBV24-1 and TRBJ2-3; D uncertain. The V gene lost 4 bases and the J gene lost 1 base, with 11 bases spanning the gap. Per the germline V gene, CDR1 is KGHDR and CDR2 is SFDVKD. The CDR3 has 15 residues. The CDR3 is CATSDPFRGTDTQYF. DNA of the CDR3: TGTGCCACCAGTGACCCCTTTAGGGGCACAGATACGCAGTATTTT.

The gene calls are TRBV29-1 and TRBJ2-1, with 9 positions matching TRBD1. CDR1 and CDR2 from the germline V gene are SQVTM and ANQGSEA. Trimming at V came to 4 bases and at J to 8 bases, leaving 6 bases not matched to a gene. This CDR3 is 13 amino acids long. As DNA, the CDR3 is TGCAGCGTTGGACTGACAGGGGGATATGAGCAGTTCTTC. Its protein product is CSVGLTGGYEQFF.

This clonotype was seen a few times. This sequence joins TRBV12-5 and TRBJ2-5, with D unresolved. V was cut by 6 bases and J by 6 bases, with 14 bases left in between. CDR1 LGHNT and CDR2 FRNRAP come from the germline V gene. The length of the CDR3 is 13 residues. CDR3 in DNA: TGTGCTAGTGGGACTCTCCCCGCCAAGACCCAGTACTTC. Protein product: CASGTLPAKTQYF.

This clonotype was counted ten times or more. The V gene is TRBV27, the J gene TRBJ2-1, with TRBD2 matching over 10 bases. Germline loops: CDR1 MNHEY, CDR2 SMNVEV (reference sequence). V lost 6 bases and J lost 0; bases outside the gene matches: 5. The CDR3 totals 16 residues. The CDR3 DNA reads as TGTGCCAGCAGACCACTAGCGGGAAGCTCCTACAATGAGCAGTTCTTC. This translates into CASRPLAGSSYNEQFF.

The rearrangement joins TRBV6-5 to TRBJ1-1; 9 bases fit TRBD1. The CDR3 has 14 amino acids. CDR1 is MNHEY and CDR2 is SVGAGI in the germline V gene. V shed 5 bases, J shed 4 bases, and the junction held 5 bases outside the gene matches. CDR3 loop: CASSRTGDSTEAFF. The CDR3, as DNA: TGTGCCAGCAGTCGGACAGGGGATTCCACTGAAGCTTTCTTT.

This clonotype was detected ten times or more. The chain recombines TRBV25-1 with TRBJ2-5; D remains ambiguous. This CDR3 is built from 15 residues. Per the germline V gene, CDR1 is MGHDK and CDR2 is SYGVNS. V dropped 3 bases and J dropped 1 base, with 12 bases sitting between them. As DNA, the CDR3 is TGTGCCAGCAGTGATAGGGCAGAAATCCAAGAGACCCAGTACTTC. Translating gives CASSDRAEIQETQYF.

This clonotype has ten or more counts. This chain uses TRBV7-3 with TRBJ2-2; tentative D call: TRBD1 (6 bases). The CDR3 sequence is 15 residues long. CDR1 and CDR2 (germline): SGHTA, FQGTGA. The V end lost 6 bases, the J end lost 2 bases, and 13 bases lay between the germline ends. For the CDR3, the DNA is TGTGCCAGCAGTCCACAGGGTTTTAACACCGGGGAGCTGTTTTTT. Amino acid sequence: CASSPQGFNTGELFF.

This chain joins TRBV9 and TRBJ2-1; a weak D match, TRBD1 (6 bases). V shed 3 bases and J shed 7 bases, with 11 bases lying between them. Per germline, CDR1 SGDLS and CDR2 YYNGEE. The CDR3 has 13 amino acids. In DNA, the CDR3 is TGTGCCAGCAGCGGTGGGCAGGGGAATGAGCAGTTCTTC. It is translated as CASSGGQGNEQFF.

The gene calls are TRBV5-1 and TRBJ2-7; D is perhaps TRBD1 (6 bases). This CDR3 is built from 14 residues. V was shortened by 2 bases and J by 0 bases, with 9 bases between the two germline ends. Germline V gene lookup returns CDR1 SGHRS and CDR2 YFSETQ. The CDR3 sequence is CASSLTGFSYEQYF. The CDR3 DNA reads TGCGCCAGCAGCTTAACAGGGTTCTCCTACGAGCAGTACTTC.

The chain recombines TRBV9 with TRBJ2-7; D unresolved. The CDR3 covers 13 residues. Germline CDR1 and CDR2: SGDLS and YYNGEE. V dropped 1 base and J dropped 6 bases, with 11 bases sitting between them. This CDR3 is CASSVSASGEQYF. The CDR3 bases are TGTGCCAGCAGCGTAAGTGCTAGTGGCGAGCAGTACTTC. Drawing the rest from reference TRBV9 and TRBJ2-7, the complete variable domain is DSGVTQTPKHLITATGQRVTLRCSPRSGDLSVYWYQQSLDQGLQFLIQYYNGEERAKGNILERFSAQQFPDLHSELNLSSLELGDSALYFCASSVSASGEQYFGPGTRLTVT.

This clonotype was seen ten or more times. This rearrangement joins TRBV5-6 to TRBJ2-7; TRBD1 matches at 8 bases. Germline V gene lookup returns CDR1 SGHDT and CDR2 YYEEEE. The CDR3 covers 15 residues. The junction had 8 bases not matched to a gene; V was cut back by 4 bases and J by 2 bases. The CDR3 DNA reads TGTGCCAGCAGCCCACGTTTGACAGGGGCCTACGAGCAGTACTTC. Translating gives CASSPRLTGAYEQYF.